This T cell receptor beta chain appears in the sequencing data of a study of technical replicates of blood from a handful of donors. The data were produced by immunoSEQ multiplex PCR, yet TCRdb's version contains in-frame clones alone and is incomplete. The profile shows over 50,000 clones, around 97% of them singletons. This CDR3 region has 15 residues. V dropped 5 bases and J dropped 3 bases, with 18 bases sitting between them. Germline values: CDR1 SQVTM, CDR2 ANQGSEA. The sequencing sample was made of T cells isolated from PBMCs. The chain couples TRBV29-1 to TRBJ2-3, with D possibly TRBD1 on 6 matching bases. The source is a human donor in good health. CDR3 nucleotide sequence: TGCAGCGTTCTCGTAACAGGGATGAGTACAGATACGCAGTATTTT. Its translation: CSVLVTGMSTDTQYF.